These T cell receptor beta chains were read from a single sample in a study of metastatic and nonmetastatic thyroid tumors. TCRdb redid the clone calls on the PCR reads using MiXCR. The sample yields almost 35,000 clones, approximately 34% seen once. Input material: tumor tissue. These receptors all come from a female donor with papillary thyroid cancer or a benign thyroid nodule (not recorded which). Some clones in this sample may be carry-over from other donors' samples. Both conserved end residues are trimmed from each CDR3. Each record gives: V gene, clone size, J gene, CDR3 protein. Rows may omit the clone size; those that give it use once, few, many or a size class.

v_call: TRBV10-3; clone_size: NA; j_call: TRBJ2-7; cdr3_aa: AISERAYEQY
v_call: TRBV28; clone_size: few; j_call: TRBJ2-6; cdr3_aa: ASSSPRVAGANVLT
v_call: TRBV30; clone_size: few; j_call: TRBJ1-2; cdr3_aa: AWSSQGYGYT
v_call: TRBV13; clone_size: NA; j_call: TRBJ2-2; cdr3_aa: ASSLDRGANTGELF
v_call: TRBV10-2; clone_size: NA; j_call: TRBJ2-7; cdr3_aa: ASSGSGIGYEQY
v_call: TRBV2; clone_size: few; j_call: TRBJ1-2; cdr3_aa: ASADAETAAGYT
v_call: TRBV28; clone_size: NA; j_call: TRBJ1-6; cdr3_aa: ASRYGTEDSPLH
v_call: TRBV15; clone_size: few; j_call: TRBJ2-2; cdr3_aa: ATSGGSGELF
v_call: TRBV6-1; clone_size: few; j_call: TRBJ1-2; cdr3_aa: ASTKSGQGGGYT
v_call: TRBV20-1; clone_size: NA; j_call: TRBJ1-2; cdr3_aa: SASRDRKNYGYT
v_call: TRBV28; clone_size: NA; j_call: TRBJ1-6; cdr3_aa: ASLSGPPLH
v_call: TRBV27; clone_size: few; j_call: TRBJ1-5; cdr3_aa: ASSGGYSNQPQH
v_call: TRBV11-2; clone_size: medium-sized; j_call: TRBJ2-7; cdr3_aa: ASSFGTGYGEQY
v_call: TRBV10-3; clone_size: few; j_call: TRBJ1-5; cdr3_aa: AISESYTGPGFQPQH
v_call: TRBV28; clone_size: NA; j_call: TRBJ1-5; cdr3_aa: ASSLSRGWNSNQPQH
v_call: TRBV11-2; clone_size: NA; j_call: TRBJ2-5; cdr3_aa: AVGLETQY
v_call: TRBV14; clone_size: NA; j_call: TRBJ2-3; cdr3_aa: ASSQPIDREGADTQY
v_call: TRBV7-2; clone_size: NA; j_call: TRBJ2-7; cdr3_aa: ASSSGQTYEQY
v_call: TRBV5-1; clone_size: many; j_call: TRBJ1-1; cdr3_aa: ASSISYGTEAF
v_call: TRBV5-1; clone_size: NA; j_call: TRBJ2-1; cdr3_aa: ASSQTGTPYNEQF
v_call: TRBV6-5; clone_size: few; j_call: TRBJ2-7; cdr3_aa: ASSDSRVPYEQY
v_call: TRBV6-1; clone_size: few; j_call: TRBJ1-6; cdr3_aa: ASSLQGARSPLH
v_call: TRBV10-1; clone_size: few; j_call: TRBJ1-1; cdr3_aa: ASSESAEPKTEAF
v_call: TRBV6-5; clone_size: NA; j_call: TRBJ1-2; cdr3_aa: ASSYRTGYGEPGYT